The 19 T cell receptor beta chains presented below share a single source sample, sequenced in a study of blood T cell repertoires in COVID-19. The repertoire was sequenced with immunoSEQ multiplex PCR; TCRdb's copy has only in-frame clones and lacks some. The table records some 400,000 clones, over 75% of them present only once. Sequenced: PBMCs or T cells enriched from blood (not recorded which). These receptors were collected from a man aged 25-45 years who had recovered from COVID-19.

The rearrangement uses TRBV11-2 and TRBJ1-1, with TRBD1 matching 7 bases. V shed 5 bases, J shed 4 bases, and the junction held 10 bases outside the gene matches. This CDR3 region has 15 residues. CDR1 and CDR2 from the germline V gene are SGHAT and FQNNGV. The chain's CDR3 is CASSPIQGWGTEAFF. The CDR3 DNA reads TGTGCCAGCAGCCCAATACAGGGGTGGGGCACTGAAGCTTTCTTT. Combining the CDR3 with reference TRBV11-2 and TRBJ1-1 gives the whole variable domain EAGVAQSPRYKIIEKRQSVAFWCNPISGHATLYWYQQILGQGPKLLIQFQNNGVVDDSQLPKDRFSAERLKGVDSTLKIQPAKLEDSAVYLCASSPIQGWGTEAFFGQGTRLTVV.

This chain links TRBV11-2 with TRBJ2-7; perhaps TRBD2 as D (6 bases). Trimming pared 5 bases from V and 6 bases from J, leaving 17 bases between. The CDR3 contains 14 residues. Per the germline V gene, CDR1 is SGHAT and CDR2 is FQNNGV. The CDR3 DNA reads as TGTGCCAGCAGCACCCGACTAGACTCAATCGAGCAGTACTTC. It codes for CASSTRLDSIEQYF.

The CDR3 region is CAAGGGARTEAFF. The DNA of the CDR3 is TGTGCCGCGGGAGGGGGGGCGAGGACTGAAGCTTTCTTT. The chain links TRBV2 to TRBJ1-1; D may be TRBD1 (6 bases). The CDR3 is made up of 13 amino acids. V lost 11 bases and J lost 5, with 18 bases in between. Germline-derived CDR1 and CDR2 are SNHLY and FYNNEI. Full variable domain (missing parts from reference TRBV2 and TRBJ1-1): EPEVTQTPSHQVTQMGQEVILRCVPISNHLYFYWYRQILGQKVEFLVSFYNNEISEKSEIFDDQFSVERPDGSNFTLKIRSTKLEDSAMYFCAAGGGARTEAFFGQGTRLTVV.

J is TRBJ1-2 and V is TRBV5-1; 9 nucleotides align to TRBD1. This CDR3 has 16 residues. V was pared by 0 bases and J by 5 bases, with 8 bases of the junction left unmatched. Germline CDR1 and CDR2: SGHRS and YFSETQ. The CDR3 sequence is CASSLAGTGTAYGYTF. CDR3 bases: TGCGCCAGCAGCTTGGCGGGGACAGGGACGGCTTATGGCTACACCTTC.

This clone was seen just once. The chain recombines TRBV28 with TRBJ1-1; tentatively, D is TRBD1 (6 bases). In germline, CDR1 is MDHEN, CDR2 SYDVKM. The CDR3 is 12 residues long. V lost 8 bases, J lost 5 bases, and 12 bases lay in between. The CDR3 loop reads CASGRGETEAFF. CDR3 in DNA: TGTGCCAGCGGGAGGGGGGAGACTGAAGCTTTCTTT. Full variable domain (remainder filled in from reference TRBV28 and TRBJ1-1): DVKVTQSSRYLVKRTGEKVFLECVQDMDHENMFWYRQDPGLGLRLIYFSYDVKMKEKGDIPEGYSVSREKKERFSLILESASTNQTSMYLCASGRGETEAFFGQGTRLTVV.

This clone was observed a single time. The chain carries TRBV25-1 and TRBJ2-1; 11 bases fit TRBD2. V lost 3 bases to trimming and J lost 0 bases; unmatched junction nucleotides: 7. Per germline, CDR1 MGHDK and CDR2 SYGVNS. The CDR3 is made up of 18 amino acids. The CDR3 sequence: CASSDTQTSGSSYNEQFF. CDR3 DNA: TGTGCCAGCAGTGACACCCAAACTAGCGGGAGCTCCTACAATGAGCAGTTCTTC.

This clone was counted once. The chain joins TRBV5-1 to TRBJ1-2; 8 nucleotides align to TRBD1. The J segment lost 4 bases and the V segment lost 4 bases, leaving 6 bases of the junction unmatched. Per the germline V gene, CDR1 is SGHRS and CDR2 is YFSETQ. The CDR3 is made up of 14 amino acids. CDR3 protein: CASSLSGTGYGYTF. The DNA of the CDR3 is TGCGCCAGCAGCCTATCCGGGACAGGCTATGGCTACACCTTC.

This clone was observed once. This rearrangement joins TRBV5-1 to TRBJ1-6; D is possibly TRBD1 (6 bases). The CDR3 sequence is 17 residues long. Germline-derived CDR1 and CDR2 are SGHRS and YFSETQ. V lost 0 bases to trimming and J lost 5 bases, with 15 bases between them. The CDR3 DNA sequence: TGCGCCAGCAGCTTGGGAACCGGGACAAGCAATAATTCACCCCTCCACTTT. This encodes CASSLGTGTSNNSPLHF.

The J gene is TRBJ1-3, the V gene TRBV7-9, with 7 bases lining up with TRBD1. Germline values: CDR1 SEHNR, CDR2 FQNEAQ (reference sequence). Trimming took 5 bases from V and 2 from J; bases not matched to a gene: 3. CDR3 length: 14 amino acids. The CDR3 nucleotides are TGTGCCAGCAGCCCCCAGGGGGCTGGAAACACCATATATTTT. It is translated as CASSPQGAGNTIYF.

This clone was recorded once. This rearrangement joins TRBV9 to TRBJ2-1, with 13 nucleotides matching TRBD2. The V segment lost 3 bases and the J segment 2 bases; nucleotides outside the gene matches: 5. CDR1 and CDR2 from the germline V gene are SGDLS and YYNGEE. The CDR3 covers 17 residues. The CDR3 coding sequence is TGTGCCAGCAGCGAGGGACTAGCGGGACCCCCCTACAATGAGCAGTTCTTC. It specifies CASSEGLAGPPYNEQFF.

The J gene is TRBJ2-7, the V gene TRBV6-5; D not resolved. Trimming left V 0 bases short and J 3 bases short, with 6 bases between. In germline, CDR1 is MNHEY, CDR2 SVGAGI. The CDR3 length is 13 residues. The CDR3 is CASSYSNNYEQYF. CDR3 coding DNA: TGTGCCAGCAGTTACTCGAACAACTACGAGCAGTACTTC.

V is TRBV5-1 and J is TRBJ1-1; tentative D call: TRBD1 (6 bases). The germline gives CDR1 SGHRS, CDR2 YFSETQ. The CDR3 is made up of 13 amino acids. V gave up 4 bases and J gave up 7 bases, with 14 bases separating them. The CDR3 loop reads CASSVRGRDEAFF. CDR3 DNA: TGCGCCAGCAGCGTCAGGGGAAGGGATGAAGCTTTCTTT.

This clone occurred a few times. V and J are TRBV12-3 or TRBV12-4 and TRBJ1-1; the match to TRBD1 covers 8 bases. This CDR3 comprises 11 residues. After removal of 8 bases from V and 10 bases from J, the junction contained 6 bases not matched to a gene. DNA for the CDR3: TGTGCCAGCTTGACAGGGGTGAGAGCTTTCTTT. It specifies CASLTGVRAFF.

This clone came up once. The genes are TRBV11-2 and TRBJ2-7, with TRBD2 matching 9 bases. V shed 5 bases and J 2 bases; nucleotides not matched to a gene: 4. Germline CDR1 SGHAT, CDR2 FQNNGV. CDR3 length: 14 residues. The CDR3 DNA follows: TGTGCCAGCAGCCGCTCTAGCGGGACCTACGAGCAGTACTTC. It specifies CASSRSSGTYEQYF.

The chain combines TRBV30 with TRBJ2-5; 9 bases are a match to TRBD1. Germline trimming cut 2 bases from V and 5 bases from J; bases unmatched to any gene: 9. The CDR3 runs to 15 residues. Germline V lookup: CDR1 GTSNPN, CDR2 SVGIG (reference sequence). CDR3 sequence (DNA): TGTGCCTGGAGTTTTCGGACAGGGGCAAGGGAGACCCAGTACTTC. Protein: CAWSFRTGARETQYF.

The V call is TRBV7-2, the J call TRBJ2-1; D is uncertain. CDR1 and CDR2 (germline): SGHTA, FQGNSA. This CDR3 comprises 16 residues. V was cut by 0 bases and J by 1 base, with 10 bases left in between. The CDR3 bases are TGTGCCAGCAGCTTAGCCCCAGGATATTCCTACAATGAGCAGTTCTTC. This codes for CASSLAPGYSYNEQFF.

The chain carries TRBV24-1 and TRBJ2-3; TRBD1 aligns across 10 bases. The germline CDR1 and CDR2 sequences are KGHDR and SFDVKD. This CDR3 comprises 14 residues. V was clipped by 7 bases and J by 4 bases; unmatched bases: 4. The CDR3 sequence is CATRGQGRSDTQYF. Written as DNA, the CDR3 is TGTGCCACCAGGGGACAGGGGAGGTCAGATACGCAGTATTTT.

The chain uses TRBV30 and TRBJ2-7; 9 bases are a match to TRBD2. The trim removed 1 base at V and 2 bases at J, leaving 12 bases unmatched. The germline V gene has CDR1 GTSNPN and CDR2 SVGIG (reference sequence). The CDR3 is 17 amino acids. The CDR3 region has the DNA TGTGCCTGGAGTGCACCCCCCCGACTAGCGGCTACCTACGAGCAGTACTTC. It codes for CAWSAPPRLAATYEQYF.

This clone has only a few counts. The chain joins TRBV5-1 to TRBJ1-5, with D tentatively TRBD1 (6 bases). V lost 4 bases and J lost 2, with 13 bases in between. The germline V gene has CDR1 SGHRS and CDR2 YFSETQ. CDR3 size: 15 residues. The CDR3 DNA is TGCGCCAGCAGCGCAGGAGAGGGGGGCAATCAGCCCCAGCATTTT. Its protein product is CASSAGEGGNQPQHF. Together with reference TRBV5-1 and TRBJ1-5, the CDR3 gives the full variable domain: KAGVTQTPRYLIKTRGQQVTLSCSPISGHRSVSWYQQTPGQGLQFLFEYFSETQRNKGNFPGRFSGRQFSNSRSEMNVSTLELGDSALYLCASSAGEGGNQPQHFGDGTRLSIL.